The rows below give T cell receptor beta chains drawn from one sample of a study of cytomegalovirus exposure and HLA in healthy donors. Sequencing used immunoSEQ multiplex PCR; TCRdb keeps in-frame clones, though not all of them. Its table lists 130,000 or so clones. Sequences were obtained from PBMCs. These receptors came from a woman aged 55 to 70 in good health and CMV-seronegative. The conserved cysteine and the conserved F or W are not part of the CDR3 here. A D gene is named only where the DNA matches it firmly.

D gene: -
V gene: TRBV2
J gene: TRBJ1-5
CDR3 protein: ASSSDHLANQPQH

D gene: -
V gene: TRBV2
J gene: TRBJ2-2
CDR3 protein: ASSARGGSNTGELF

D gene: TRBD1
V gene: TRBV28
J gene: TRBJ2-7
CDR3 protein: ASSPGTGGRYEQY

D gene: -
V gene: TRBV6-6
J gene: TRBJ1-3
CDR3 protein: ASSPGHPRSGNTIY

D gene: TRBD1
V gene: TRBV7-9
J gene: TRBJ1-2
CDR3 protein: ASSLALIRSGQGNYGYT

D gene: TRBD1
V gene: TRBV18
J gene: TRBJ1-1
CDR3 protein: ASSPDRGWTF

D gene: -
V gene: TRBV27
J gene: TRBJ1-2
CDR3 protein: ASRGRGNYGYT

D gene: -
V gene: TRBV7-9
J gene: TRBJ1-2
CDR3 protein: ASSLANREEDGYT

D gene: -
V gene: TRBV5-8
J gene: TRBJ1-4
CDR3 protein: ASSLARGPNEKLF

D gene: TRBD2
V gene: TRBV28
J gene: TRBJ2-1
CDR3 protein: ASRLRLAGGGGEQF

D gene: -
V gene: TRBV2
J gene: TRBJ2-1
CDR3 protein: ASQLYNEQF